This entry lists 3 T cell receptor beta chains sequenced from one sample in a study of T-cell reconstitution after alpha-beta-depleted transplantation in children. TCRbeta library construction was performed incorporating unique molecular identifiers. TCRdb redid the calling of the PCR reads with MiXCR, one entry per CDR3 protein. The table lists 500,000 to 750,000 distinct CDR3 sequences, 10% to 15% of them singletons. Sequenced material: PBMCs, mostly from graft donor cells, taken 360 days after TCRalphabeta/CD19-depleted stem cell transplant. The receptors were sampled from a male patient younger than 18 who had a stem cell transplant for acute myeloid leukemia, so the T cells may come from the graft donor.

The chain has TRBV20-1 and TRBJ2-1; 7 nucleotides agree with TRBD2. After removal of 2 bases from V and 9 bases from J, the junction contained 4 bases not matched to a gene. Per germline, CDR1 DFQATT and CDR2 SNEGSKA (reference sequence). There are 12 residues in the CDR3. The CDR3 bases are TGCAGTGCTAGACTGGGGGGGAGTGAGCAGTTCTTC. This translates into CSARLGGSEQFF.

This CDR3 reads CSGGPGFF. The CDR3, as DNA: TGCAGCGGAGGGCCTGGGTTCTTC. This chain links TRBV29-1 with TRBJ2-1; possible D gene TRBD2, 5 bases. This CDR3 contains 8 residues. Germline CDR1 SQVTM, CDR2 ANQGSEA. V was pared by 7 bases and J by 15 bases, with 10 bases between.

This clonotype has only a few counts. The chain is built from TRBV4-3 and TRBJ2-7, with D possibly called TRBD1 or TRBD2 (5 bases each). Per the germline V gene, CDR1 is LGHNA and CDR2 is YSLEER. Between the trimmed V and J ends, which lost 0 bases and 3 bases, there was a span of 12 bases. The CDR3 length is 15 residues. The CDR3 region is CASSQDLGVNYEQYF. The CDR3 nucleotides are TGCGCCAGCAGCCAAGATCTGGGGGTAAACTACGAGCAGTACTTC.